This T cell receptor beta chain was observed in a study of blood T cell repertoires in COVID-19. This CDR3 is built from 12 residues. Trimming shortened V by 5 bases and J by 6 bases, and 8 bases separated the two germline ends. CDR1 and CDR2 from the germline V gene are SEHNR and FQNEAQ (reference sequence). Assay: immunoSEQ multiplex PCR; the TCRdb copy retains only in-frame clones and omits some. The sample contains approximately 97,000 clones, 75% to 90% of which appear only once. This clonotype was sampled from a woman aged 50 to 60 with COVID-19, enrolled during active disease. J is TRBJ1-5 and V is TRBV7-9, with D unclear. The sample comprised peripheral blood. The CDR3 here is CASSVGGQPQHF. The CDR3 nucleotides read TGTGCCAGCAGCGTGGGAGGTCAGCCCCAGCATTTT.